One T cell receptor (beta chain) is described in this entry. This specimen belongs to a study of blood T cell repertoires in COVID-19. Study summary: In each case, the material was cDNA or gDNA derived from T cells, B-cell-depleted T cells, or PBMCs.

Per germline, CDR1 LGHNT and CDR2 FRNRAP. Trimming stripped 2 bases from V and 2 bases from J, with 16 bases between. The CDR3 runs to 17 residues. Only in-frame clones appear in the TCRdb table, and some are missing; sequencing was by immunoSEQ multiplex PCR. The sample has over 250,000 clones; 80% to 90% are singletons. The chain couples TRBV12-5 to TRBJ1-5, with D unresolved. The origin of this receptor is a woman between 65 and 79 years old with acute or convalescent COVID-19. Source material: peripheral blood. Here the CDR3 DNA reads TGTGCTAGTGGTTTGAGTCCGGGATCTATCGGCAATCAGCCCCAGCATTTT. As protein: CASGLSPGSIGNQPQHF.